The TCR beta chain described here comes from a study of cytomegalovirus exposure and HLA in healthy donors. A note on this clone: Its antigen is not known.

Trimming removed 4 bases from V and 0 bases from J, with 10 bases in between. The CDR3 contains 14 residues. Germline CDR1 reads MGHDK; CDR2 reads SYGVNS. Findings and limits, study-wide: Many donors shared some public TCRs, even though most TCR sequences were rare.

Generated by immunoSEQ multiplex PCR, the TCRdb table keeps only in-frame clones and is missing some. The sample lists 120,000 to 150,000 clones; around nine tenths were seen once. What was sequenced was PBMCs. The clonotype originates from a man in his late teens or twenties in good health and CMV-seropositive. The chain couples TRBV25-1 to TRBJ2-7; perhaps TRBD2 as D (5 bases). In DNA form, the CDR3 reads TGTGCCAGCAGTGTGAGCGGCCGCTCCTACGAGCAGTACTTC. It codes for CASSVSGRSYEQYF.